This entry concerns a single T cell receptor (beta chain). Its cognate antigen is unknown. The genomic DNA of each subset was split evenly across several immunoSEQ plates. About 30,000 T cell genomes, or roughly 200 ng DNA, went into the sorted-subset replicate PCRs. TCRdb keeps only in-frame clones here, not all; method: immunoSEQ multiplex PCR. Of 600,000 or so clones listed, 98% are singletons. The entry originates in a study of shared clonotypes between healthy human individuals. The study, taken as a whole, reports: It was the non-shared clonotypes that had lower generation probabilities than clonotypes shared by all four donors.

Positive CCR7 selection of CD45RO-negative cells yielded the naive CD8 cells, and terminally differentiated effector memory CD45RA+ cells were excluded. This receptor was identified in a man between 25 and 39 years old in good health. Sequencing was performed on naive CD8+ T cells sorted from blood.

CDR3 residues: CASSGLAGISYNEQFF. The CDR3 bases are TGTGCCAGCAGCGGACTAGCGGGAATCTCCTACAATGAGCAGTTCTTC. This chain connects TRBV11-2 to TRBJ2-1, with 12 bases fitting TRBD2. CDR3 length: 16 residues. V dropped 5 bases and J dropped 0; count of bases not matched to a gene: 2. Germline lookup yields CDR1 SGHAT and CDR2 FQNNGV.